This T cell receptor (beta chain) was sequenced during a study of vaccination and CD4 T cells after COVID-19. General study findings and limits: A relatively small number of convalescent patients were studied, and no early post-infection timepoints were included.

A remark on this clonotype: What it recognizes is unknown.

Cultured CD4+ T cell DNA was sequenced using the Oncomine TCR Beta short-read assay. Using the QIAamp micro DNA kit, genomic DNA was extracted from the CD4+ T cells that had been cultured. TCRdb re-derived calls from the PCR reads in MiXCR, one entry per CDR3 protein. Of roughly 7,600 distinct CDR3 sequences detected, around a third appear once; the ten largest clones hold over 11%. Per the germline V gene, CDR1 is DFQATT and CDR2 is SNEGSKA (reference sequence). V was clipped by 0 bases and J by 4 bases; unmatched bases: 6. There are 15 residues in the CDR3. The treatment is: roughly 11-day PBMC culture with coronavirus spike peptide pools or control peptides (ViraFEST assay). Before the COVID-19 pandemic (2011-2018), CD4+ T cells were obtained from the unexposed donor.

This rearrangement joins TRBV20-1 to TRBJ2-7; 10 bases map to TRBD1. The material sequenced was CD4+ T cells from blood, cultured in vitro. This sequence was found in a human donor in good health. CDR3 sequence: CSARDRDRGRYEQYF. CDR3 in DNA: TGCAGTGCTAGAGATCGGGACAGGGGAAGGTACGAGCAGTACTTC.